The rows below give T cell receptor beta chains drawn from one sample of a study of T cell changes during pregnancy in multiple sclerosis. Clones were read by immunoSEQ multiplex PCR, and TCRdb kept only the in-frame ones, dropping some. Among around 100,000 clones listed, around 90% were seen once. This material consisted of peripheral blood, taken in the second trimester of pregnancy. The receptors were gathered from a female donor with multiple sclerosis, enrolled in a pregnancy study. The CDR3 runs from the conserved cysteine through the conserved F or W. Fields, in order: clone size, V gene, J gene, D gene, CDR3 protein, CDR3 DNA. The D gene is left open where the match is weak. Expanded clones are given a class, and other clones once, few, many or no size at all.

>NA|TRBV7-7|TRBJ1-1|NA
CASSLARVMNTEAFF
TGTGCCAGCAGCTTAGCCCGGGTCATGAACACTGAAGCTTTCTTT
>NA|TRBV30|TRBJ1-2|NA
CAWRSLGITGTTGYTF
TGTGCCTGGAGGTCTCTAGGTATTACAGGGACTACTGGCTACACCTTC
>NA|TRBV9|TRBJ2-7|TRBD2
CASSASGGLPGSEQYF
TGTGCCAGCAGTGCTAGCGGGGGCCTCCCGGGATCCGAGCAGTACTTC
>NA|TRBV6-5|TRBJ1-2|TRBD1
CASSSASDRVTTF
TGTGCCAGCAGCTCCGCCTCGGACAGGGTAACCACCTTC
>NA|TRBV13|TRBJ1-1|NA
CASSSTTAGGTEAFF
TGTGCCAGCAGCTCGACGACAGCCGGGGGCACTGAAGCTTTCTTT
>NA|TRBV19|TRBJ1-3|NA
CASTTAGNTIYF
TGTGCCAGTACTACAGCCGGAAACACCATATATTTT
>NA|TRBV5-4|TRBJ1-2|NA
CASSLAGLGGTYTF
TGTGCCAGCAGCTTGGCAGGACTAGGGGGAACCTACACCTTC
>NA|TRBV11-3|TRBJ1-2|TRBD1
CASSFQGRTGQEDGYTF
TGTGCCAGCAGCTTCCAAGGTAGAACCGGACAGGAGGATGGCTACACCTTC
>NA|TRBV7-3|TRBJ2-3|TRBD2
CASSLRTSGGADTQYF
TGTGCCAGCAGCTTAAGGACTAGCGGGGGGGCGGATACGCAGTATTTT
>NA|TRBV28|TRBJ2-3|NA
CASHIGDIPTDTQYF
TGTGCCAGCCACATTGGGGACATCCCCACAGATACGCAGTATTTT
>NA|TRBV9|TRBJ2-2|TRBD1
CASSVGQDTGELFF
TGTGCCAGCAGCGTGGGACAGGACACCGGGGAGCTGTTTTTT
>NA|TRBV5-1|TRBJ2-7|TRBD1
CASSLLTGGAYEQYF
TGCGCCAGCAGCTTACTGACAGGGGGTGCCTACGAGCAGTACTTC
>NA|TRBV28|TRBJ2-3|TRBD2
CASSLYPGLAGLTDTQYF
TGTGCCAGCAGTTTATATCCCGGACTAGCGGGACTAACAGATACGCAGTATTTT
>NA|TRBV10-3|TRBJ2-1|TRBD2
CAIRYPRAPGTSGSNEQFF
TGTGCCATCAGGTACCCCAGGGCCCCCGGGACTAGCGGGAGCAATGAGCAGTTCTTC
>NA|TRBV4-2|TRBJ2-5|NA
CASSQDPGETETQYF
TGTGCCAGCAGCCAAGATCCAGGGGAGACGGAGACCCAGTACTTC
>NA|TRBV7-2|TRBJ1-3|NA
CASSSISGNTIYF
TGTGCCAGCAGCTCTATCTCTGGAAACACCATATATTTT
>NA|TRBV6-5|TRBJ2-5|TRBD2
CASRTSGRSGETQYF
TGTGCCAGCAGGACTAGCGGGAGGTCGGGAGAGACCCAGTACTTC
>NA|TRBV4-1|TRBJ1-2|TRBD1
CASSQDRTGLSGYTF
TGCGCCAGCAGCCAAGATAGGACAGGGTTATCTGGCTACACCTTC
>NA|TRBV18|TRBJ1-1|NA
CASSGQPNTEAFF
TGTGCCAGCTCTGGACAGCCGAACACTGAAGCTTTCTTT
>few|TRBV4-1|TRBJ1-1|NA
CASSQGELNTEAFF
TGCGCCAGCAGCCAAGGAGAGCTGAACACTGAAGCTTTCTTT
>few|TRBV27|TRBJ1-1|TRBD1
CASSRTGRTNTEAFF
TGTGCCAGCAGTCGGACAGGGAGGACGAACACTGAAGCTTTCTTT
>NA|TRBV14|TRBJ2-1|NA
CASSQYGGISYNEQFF
TGTGCCAGCAGCCAATATGGGGGGATCTCCTACAATGAGCAGTTCTTC
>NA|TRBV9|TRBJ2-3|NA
CASSSRGISTDTQYF
TGTGCCAGCAGCTCCCGGGGGATAAGCACAGATACGCAGTATTTT
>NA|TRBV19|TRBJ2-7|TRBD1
CASTPGTGALEQYF
TGTGCCAGTACCCCCGGGACAGGGGCCCTCGAGCAGTACTTC
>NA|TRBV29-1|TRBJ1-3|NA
CSASQSGVDGNTIYF
TGCAGCGCGTCTCAATCCGGGGTCGATGGAAACACCATATATTTT
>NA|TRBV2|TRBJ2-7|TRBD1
CASSHRTGGHEQYF
TGTGCCAGCAGCCACCGGACAGGGGGCCACGAGCAGTACTTC
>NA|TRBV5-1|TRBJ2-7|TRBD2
CASSLSGLAGVQNEQYF
TGCGCCAGCAGCTTGTCCGGACTAGCGGGAGTTCAGAACGAGCAGTACTTC
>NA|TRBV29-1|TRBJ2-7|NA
CSVVLASSYEQYF
TGCAGCGTTGTTCTGGCCTCCTCCTACGAGCAGTACTTC
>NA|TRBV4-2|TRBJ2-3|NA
CASSHGLAGTDTQYF
TGTGCCAGCAGCCACGGGCTAGCCGGCACAGATACGCAGTATTTT
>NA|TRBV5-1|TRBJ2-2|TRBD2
CASTERLADTGELFF
TGCGCCAGCACGGAGCGACTAGCGGACACCGGGGAGCTGTTTTTT
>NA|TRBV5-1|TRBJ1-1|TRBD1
CASSLVGQGADTEAFF
TGCGCCAGCAGCTTGGTGGGACAGGGGGCTGACACTGAAGCTTTCTTT
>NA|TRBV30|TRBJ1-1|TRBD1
CAWSKTGGYPEAFF
TGTGCCTGGAGTAAGACAGGGGGGTATCCTGAAGCTTTCTTT
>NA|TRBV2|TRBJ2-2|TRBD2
CASRPGGGNTGELFF
TGTGCCAGCAGGCCTGGGGGGGGTAACACCGGGGAGCTGTTTTTT
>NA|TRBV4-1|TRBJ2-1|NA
CASSQVDLGFRSYNEQFF
TGCGCCAGCAGCCAAGTTGATCTAGGCTTCCGCTCCTACAATGAGCAGTTCTTC
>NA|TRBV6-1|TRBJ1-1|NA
CASSAFSTEAFF
TGTGCCAGCAGCGCATTCAGCACTGAAGCTTTCTTT
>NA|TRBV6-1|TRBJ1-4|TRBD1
CASLDRGQSNEKLFF
TGTGCCAGCCTCGACAGGGGGCAGTCTAATGAAAAACTGTTTTTT
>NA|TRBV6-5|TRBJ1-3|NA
CATRSDWQNTIYF
TGTGCCACCCGAAGTGACTGGCAAAACACCATATATTTT
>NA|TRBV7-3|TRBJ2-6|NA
CASSLTRGGGANVLTF
TGTGCCAGCAGCTTAACCAGGGGTGGAGGGGCCAACGTCCTGACTTTC
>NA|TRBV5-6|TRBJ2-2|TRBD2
CASSELAGEPESGELFF
TGTGCCAGCAGCGAACTAGCGGGAGAGCCTGAAAGCGGGGAGCTGTTTTTT
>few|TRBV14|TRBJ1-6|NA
CASSLNRDSPLHF
TGTGCCAGCTCCCTCAATCGGGATTCACCCCTCCACTTT
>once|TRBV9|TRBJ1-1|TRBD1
CASSEGAGGSAFF
TGTGCCAGCAGCGAGGGGGCGGGTGGTTCGGCTTTCTTT
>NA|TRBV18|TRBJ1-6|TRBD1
CASSPGDRDSPLHF
TGTGCCAGCTCACCAGGGGACAGGGATTCACCCCTCCACTTT
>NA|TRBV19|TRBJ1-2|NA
CASSLDSTSGYTF
TGTGCCAGTAGCCTAGACAGTACGAGTGGCTACACCTTC
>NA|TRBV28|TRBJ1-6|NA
CASDGGNSPLHF
TGTGCCAGCGACGGGGGGAATTCACCCCTCCACTTT
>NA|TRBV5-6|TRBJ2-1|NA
CASSFTSEQFF
TGTGCCAGCAGCTTTACTAGCGAGCAGTTCTTC
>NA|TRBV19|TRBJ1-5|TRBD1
CASSTTGNNQPQHF
TGTGCCAGTAGTACGACAGGGAACAATCAGCCCCAGCATTTT
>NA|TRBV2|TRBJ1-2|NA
CASSIDTGNPGYTF
TGTGCCAGCAGTATCGACACAGGGAATCCTGGCTACACCTTC
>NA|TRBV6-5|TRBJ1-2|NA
CASSQTLTAANGYTF
TGTGCCAGCAGCCAAACCCTTACAGCAGCCAATGGCTACACCTTC
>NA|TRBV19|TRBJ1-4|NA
CASSIRDANEKLFF
TGTGCCAGTAGTATCCGCGATGCTAATGAAAAACTGTTTTTT
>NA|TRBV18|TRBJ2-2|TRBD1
CASSPRQGADTGELFF
TGTGCCAGCTCACCTCGACAGGGGGCGGACACCGGGGAGCTGTTTTTT